These 19 T cell receptor beta chains originate from one sample sequenced in a study of identical twins. In TCRdb, the 5' RACE reads were re-called with MiXCR into one record per CDR3 protein. The sample yields hundreds of thousands of distinct CDR3 sequences, less than 10% seen once. Specimen: memory (CD45RO+) T cells sorted from blood. These receptors came from a woman in her late teens or twenties in good health.

V is TRBV4-3 and J is TRBJ1-5; D remains unclear. The CDR3 is 15 amino acids. Deletions cut 0 bases from V and 6 bases from J, with 12 bases between. Germline V gene lookup returns CDR1 LGHNA and CDR2 YSLEER. CDR3 protein: CASSQDRERSQPQHF. CDR3 coding DNA: TGCGCCAGCAGCCAAGACCGAGAGAGGAGTCAGCCCCAGCATTTT.

This clonotype was seen ten or more times. The V call is TRBV24-1, the J call TRBJ2-4, with D perhaps assigned TRBD1 or TRBD2 (5 bases each). Germline CDR1 is KGHDR and CDR2 is SFDVKD. V lost 3 bases and J 6 bases, leaving 17 bases between the germline ends. The CDR3 has 16 amino acids. CDR3 DNA: TGTGCCACCAGTGATCTACTCCGGGACGGATCAAACATTCAGTACTTC. Its translation: CATSDLLRDGSNIQYF.

This clonotype has a handful of counts. The rearrangement links TRBV20-1 to TRBJ2-5; no definite D call. V lost 8 bases and J lost 5, with 12 bases in between. Germline V gene sequence: CDR1 DFQATT, CDR2 SNEGSKA (reference sequence). This CDR3 is built from 11 residues. The CDR3 sequence is CSFSPTETQYF. CDR3 nucleotide sequence: TGCAGTTTTAGTCCTACGGAGACCCAGTACTTC.

A few counts support this clonotype. The rearrangement uses TRBV3-1 and TRBJ2-1; 8 positions match TRBD2. This CDR3 has 15 amino acids. V shed 6 bases, J shed 7 bases, and the junction held 11 bases outside the gene matches. The germline V gene has CDR1 LGHDT and CDR2 YNNKEL (reference sequence). CDR3 loop: CASSRSNGGENEQFF. The CDR3 DNA reads as TGTGCCAGCAGTCGCTCGAACGGGGGGGAGAATGAGCAGTTCTTC.

The chain is built from TRBV27 and TRBJ1-1, with a possible D match to TRBD1 (5 bases). The V end was cut by 0 bases, the J end by 3 bases, with 17 bases between. This CDR3 comprises 17 residues. CDR1 is MNHEY, CDR2 SMNVEV, per germline (reference sequence). CDR3 sequence: CASSLSIGLRGYTEAFF. The CDR3 DNA reads as TGTGCCAGCAGTTTATCGATCGGTCTTCGGGGGTACACTGAAGCTTTCTTT.

A few counts support this clonotype. The V call is TRBV12-3 or TRBV12-4, the J call TRBJ1-2; D possibly corresponds to TRBD1 (5 bases). The CDR3 sequence is 12 residues long. The germline V and J ends were trimmed by 8 bases and 5 bases, with 12 bases remaining between them. The CDR3 region is CASGRGGYGYTF. The CDR3 nucleotides read TGTGCCAGCGGGAGGGGCGGGTATGGCTACACCTTC.

Many counts were recorded for this clonotype. This rearrangement joins TRBV10-3 to TRBJ2-2, with a tentative D call TRBD1 (5 bases). Germline V gene data show CDR1 as ENHRY and CDR2 as SYGVKD. Between the trimmed V and J ends, which lost 3 bases and 3 bases, there was a span of 8 bases. The length of the CDR3 is 14 residues. Here the CDR3 DNA reads TGTGCCATCAGTGACAGGGCTTACACCGGGGAGCTGTTTTTT. This sequence encodes CAISDRAYTGELFF.

This clonotype occurred many times. This sequence joins TRBV20-1 and TRBJ2-1, with TRBD2 identical over 8 bases. Germline lookup yields CDR1 DFQATT and CDR2 SNEGSKA (reference sequence). This CDR3 has 13 amino acids. Trimming cost V 5 bases and J 6 bases; bases outside gene matches: 6. The CDR3 DNA reads TGCAGTGCTCTTCTAGCGGGTACCAATGAGCAGTTCTTC. Translated: CSALLAGTNEQFF.

The gene calls are TRBV5-1 and TRBJ1-2, with TRBD1 identical over 7 bases. The CDR3 is 18 residues long. Per the germline V gene, CDR1 is SGHRS and CDR2 is YFSETQ. V shed 1 base and J 3 bases; nucleotides not matched to a gene: 15. The CDR3 region has the DNA TGCGCCAGCAGCTTGACCGCAACCCCCAGGGGGGGAGACTATGGCTACACCTTC. Translating it yields CASSLTATPRGGDYGYTF.

The gene calls are TRBV6-2 or TRBV6-3 and TRBJ2-2; TRBD1 is a possible D gene (6 bases). Germline values: CDR1 MNHEY, CDR2 SVGEGT. The CDR3 spans 13 residues. V lost 11 bases to trimming and J lost 0 bases, with 10 bases between them. This CDR3 reads CAVRDTNTGELFF. CDR3 nucleotides: TGTGCCGTCCGGGACACGAACACCGGGGAGCTGTTTTTT.

Only a few counts were recorded for this clonotype. This sequence joins TRBV14 and TRBJ2-1; possibly TRBD1 or TRBD2 for D (5 bases each). The CDR3 runs to 13 residues. CDR1 is SGHDN, CDR2 FVKESK, per germline. Deletions cut 2 bases from V and 12 bases from J, with 14 bases between. The CDR3 DNA follows: TGTGCCAGCAGCCAACGAATGGGGGAAGGGCAGTTCTTC. It codes for CASSQRMGEGQFF.

A few counts support this clonotype. The J gene is TRBJ2-7, the V gene TRBV20-1; D ambiguous. The germline V and J ends were trimmed by 0 bases and 6 bases, with 15 bases remaining between them. Germline V gene data show CDR1 as DFQATT and CDR2 as SNEGSKA (reference sequence). This CDR3 contains 14 residues. This CDR3 is CSARDPSVSLEQYF. The CDR3 nucleotides read TGCAGTGCTAGAGACCCCTCCGTTTCTCTCGAGCAGTACTTC.

At least ten counts were recorded for this clonotype. This chain connects TRBV13 to TRBJ2-7; D is unclear. This CDR3 region has 13 residues. V lost 0 bases and J lost 2, with 5 bases in between. Germline V lookup: CDR1 PRHDT, CDR2 FYEKMQ (reference sequence). CDR3 amino acids: CASSLGRTYEQYF. The CDR3 DNA sequence: TGTGCCAGCAGCTTAGGCAGAACCTACGAGCAGTACTTC. Looking up the rest from reference TRBV13 and TRBJ2-7 gives the full variable domain: AAGVIQSPRHLIKEKRETATLKCYPIPRHDTVYWYQQGPGQDPQFLISFYEKMQSDKGSIPDRFSAQQFSDYHSELNMSSLELGDSALYFCASSLGRTYEQYFGPGTRLTVT.

This clonotype was counted between two and nine times. The V call is TRBV6-1, the J call TRBJ2-1, with 15 nucleotides matching TRBD2. Germline V gene sequence: CDR1 MNHNS, CDR2 SASEGT. The CDR3 runs 17 residues. Trimming cost V 5 bases and J 5 bases; bases outside gene matches: 7. CDR3 bases: TGTGCCAGCAGTCGAGGGACTAGCGGGAGGCAAAACAATGAGCAGTTCTTC. Translation gives CASSRGTSGRQNNEQFF.

This clonotype was seen many times. The gene calls are TRBV4-2 and TRBJ2-7, with D possibly matching TRBD2 (5 bases). Germline values: CDR1 LGHNA, CDR2 YNFKEQ. Trimming left V 0 bases short and J 3 bases short, with 9 bases between. This CDR3 contains 14 residues. The CDR3 coding sequence is TGTGCCAGCAGCCAAGAAATAGGGAGCTACGAGCAGTACTTC. Amino acid sequence: CASSQEIGSYEQYF.

As concerns this clonotype: A single base separates this from a much larger clone, so it may be a read error. This chain links TRBV7-2 with TRBJ2-5; 10 bases fit TRBD2. Germline V gene sequence: CDR1 SGHTA, CDR2 FQGNSA. The CDR3 runs to 16 residues. CDR3 protein: CASGLGGLAISVTQYF. CDR3 sequence (DNA): TGTGCCAGCGGCTTAGGGGGACTAGCGATTTCGGTGACCCAGTACTTC. Filled out from reference TRBV7-2 and TRBJ2-5, the complete variable domain reads GAGVSQSPSNKVTEKGKDVELRCDPISGHTALYWYRQSLGQGLEFLIYFQGNSAPDKSGLPSDRFSAERTGGSVSTLTIQRTQQEDSAVYLCASGLGGLAISVTQYFGPGTRLLVL.

The chain employs TRBV5-4 and TRBJ2-5, with 13 bases matching TRBD2. Germline assignment: CDR1 SGHNT and CDR2 YYREEE (reference sequence). After removal of 0 bases from V and 5 bases from J, the junction contained 1 base not matched to a gene. This CDR3 comprises 15 residues. The CDR3 sequence is CASSLGTSGGETQYF. As DNA, the CDR3 is TGTGCCAGCAGCTTGGGGACTAGCGGGGGTGAGACCCAGTACTTC.

This clonotype turned up a few times. J is TRBJ2-5 and V is TRBV12-3 or TRBV12-4, with 12 positions matching TRBD2. The CDR3 contains 16 residues. V shed 4 bases and J 5 bases; nucleotides not matched to a gene: 8. The CDR3 region is CASSSVTSGSGETQYF. DNA for the CDR3: TGTGCCAGCAGTTCCGTGACTAGCGGGAGTGGTGAGACCCAGTACTTC.

This clonotype has at least ten counts. The chain carries TRBV15 and TRBJ2-1, with TRBD2 identical over 8 bases. The CDR3 consists of 15 residues. Trimming took 1 base from V and 4 from J; bases not matched to a gene: 3. CDR1 and CDR2 (germline): LNHNV, YYDKDF (reference sequence). CDR3 bases: TGTGCCACCAGCAGAGCGAGCGGGGGTTACAATGAGCAGTTCTTC. Translated: CATSRASGGYNEQFF.